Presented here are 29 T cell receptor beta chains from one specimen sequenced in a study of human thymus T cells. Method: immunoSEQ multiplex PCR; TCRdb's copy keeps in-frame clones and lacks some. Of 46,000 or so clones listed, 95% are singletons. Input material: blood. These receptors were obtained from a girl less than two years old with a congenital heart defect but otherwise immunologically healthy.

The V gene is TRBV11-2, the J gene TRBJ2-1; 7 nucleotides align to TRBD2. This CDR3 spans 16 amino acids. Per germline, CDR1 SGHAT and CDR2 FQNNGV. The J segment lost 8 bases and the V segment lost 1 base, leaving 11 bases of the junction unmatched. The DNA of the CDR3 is TGTGCCAGCAGCTTAGCCCCCGGAGCGGGAAGGGATGAGCAGTTCTTC. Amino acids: CASSLAPGAGRDEQFF.

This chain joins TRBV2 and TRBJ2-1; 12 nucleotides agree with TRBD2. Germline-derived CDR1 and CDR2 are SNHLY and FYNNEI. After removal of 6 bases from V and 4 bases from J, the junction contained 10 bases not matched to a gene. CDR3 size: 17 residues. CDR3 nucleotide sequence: TGTGCCAGCAGGCTTAGTCTAGCGGGAGGGCCTTACAATGAGCAGTTCTTC. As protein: CASRLSLAGGPYNEQFF. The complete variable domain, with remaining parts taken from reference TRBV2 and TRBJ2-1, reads EPEVTQTPSHQVTQMGQEVILRCVPISNHLYFYWYRQILGQKVEFLVSFYNNEISEKSEIFDDQFSVERPDGSNFTLKIRSTKLEDSAMYFCASRLSLAGGPYNEQFFGPGTRLTVL.

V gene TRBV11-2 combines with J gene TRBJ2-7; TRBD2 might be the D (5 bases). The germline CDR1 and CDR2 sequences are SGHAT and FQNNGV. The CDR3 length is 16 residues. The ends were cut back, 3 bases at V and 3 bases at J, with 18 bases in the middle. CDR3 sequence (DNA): TGTGCCAGCAGCTTTCCCACAACGGGGTGGTTCTACGAGCAGTACTTC. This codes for CASSFPTTGWFYEQYF.

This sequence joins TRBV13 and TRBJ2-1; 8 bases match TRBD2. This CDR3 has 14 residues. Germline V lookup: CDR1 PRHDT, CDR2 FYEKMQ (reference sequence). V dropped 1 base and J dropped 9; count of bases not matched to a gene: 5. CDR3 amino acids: CASSLAGGPVEQFF. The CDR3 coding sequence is TGTGCCAGCAGCTTAGCGGGAGGGCCGGTTGAGCAGTTCTTC.

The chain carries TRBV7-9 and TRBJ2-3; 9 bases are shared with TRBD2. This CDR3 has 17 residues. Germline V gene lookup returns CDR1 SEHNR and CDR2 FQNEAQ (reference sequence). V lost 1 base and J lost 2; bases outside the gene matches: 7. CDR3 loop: CASSLVRSGGLTDTQYF. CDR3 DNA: TGTGCCAGCAGCTTAGTTCGTAGCGGGGGACTCACAGATACGCAGTATTTT. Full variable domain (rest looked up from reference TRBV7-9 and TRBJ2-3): DTGVSQNPRHKITKRGQNVTFRCDPISEHNRLYWYRQTLGQGPEFLTYFQNEAQLEKSRLLSDRFSAERPKGSFSTLEIQRTEQGDSAMYLCASSLVRSGGLTDTQYFGPGTRLTVL.

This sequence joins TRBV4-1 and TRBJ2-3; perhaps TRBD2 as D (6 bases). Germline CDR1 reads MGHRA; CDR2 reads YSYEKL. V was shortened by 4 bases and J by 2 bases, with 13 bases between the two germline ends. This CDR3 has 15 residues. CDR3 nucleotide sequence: TGCGCCAGCAGCCTCCCGGGACTCATCACAGATACGCAGTATTTT. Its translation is CASSLPGLITDTQYF.

The CDR3 DNA reads as TGCGCCAGCAGGGCGGTAATCTCCTACAATGAGCAGTTCTTC. It translates to CASRAVISYNEQFF. The chain combines TRBV5-1 with TRBJ2-1; D is unresolved. Trimming stripped 5 bases from V and 0 bases from J, with 9 bases between. The CDR3 is 14 residues long. Germline V gene data show CDR1 as SGHRS and CDR2 as YFSETQ.

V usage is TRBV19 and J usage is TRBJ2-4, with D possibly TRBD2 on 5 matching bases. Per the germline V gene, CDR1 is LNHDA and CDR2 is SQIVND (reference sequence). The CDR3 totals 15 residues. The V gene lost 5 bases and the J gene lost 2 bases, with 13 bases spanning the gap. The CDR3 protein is CASSGFPGSKNIQYF. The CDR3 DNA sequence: TGTGCCAGTAGTGGTTTTCCGGGGTCCAAAAACATTCAGTACTTC.

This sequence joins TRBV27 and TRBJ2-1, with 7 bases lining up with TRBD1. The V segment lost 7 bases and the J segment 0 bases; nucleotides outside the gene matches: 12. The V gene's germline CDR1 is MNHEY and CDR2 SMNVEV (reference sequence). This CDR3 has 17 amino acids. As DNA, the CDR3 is TGTGCCAGCAATCGCTGGGGCACAGGGGACTCCTACAATGAGCAGTTCTTC. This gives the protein CASNRWGTGDSYNEQFF.

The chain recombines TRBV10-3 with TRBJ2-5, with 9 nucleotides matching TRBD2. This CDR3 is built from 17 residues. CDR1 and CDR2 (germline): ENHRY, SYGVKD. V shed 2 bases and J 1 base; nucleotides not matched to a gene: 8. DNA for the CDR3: TGTGCCATCAGTGAGCCCCTGGCGGGAGGGCGCCAAGAGACCCAGTACTTC. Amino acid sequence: CAISEPLAGGRQETQYF.

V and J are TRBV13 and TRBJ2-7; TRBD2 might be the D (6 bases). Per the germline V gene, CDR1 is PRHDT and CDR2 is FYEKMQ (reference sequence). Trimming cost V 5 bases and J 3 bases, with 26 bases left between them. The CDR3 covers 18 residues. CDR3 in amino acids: CASSLLRTGIAAGYEQYF. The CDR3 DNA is TGTGCCAGCAGCCTCCTTCGCACTGGTATAGCGGCGGGCTACGAGCAGTACTTC.

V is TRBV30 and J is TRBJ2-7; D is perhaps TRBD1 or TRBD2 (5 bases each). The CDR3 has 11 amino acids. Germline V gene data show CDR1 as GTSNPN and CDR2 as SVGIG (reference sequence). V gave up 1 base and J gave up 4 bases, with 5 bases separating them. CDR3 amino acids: CAWSGGYEQYF. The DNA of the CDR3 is TGTGCCTGGAGTGGGGGGTACGAGCAGTACTTC.

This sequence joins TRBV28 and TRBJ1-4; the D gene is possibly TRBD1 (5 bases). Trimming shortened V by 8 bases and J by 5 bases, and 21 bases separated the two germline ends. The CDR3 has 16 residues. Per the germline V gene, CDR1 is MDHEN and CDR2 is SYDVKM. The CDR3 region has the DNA TGTGCCAGCGGGGGGTCTTGGGGTGGTTTCAATGAAAAACTGTTTTTT. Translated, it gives CASGGSWGGFNEKLFF.

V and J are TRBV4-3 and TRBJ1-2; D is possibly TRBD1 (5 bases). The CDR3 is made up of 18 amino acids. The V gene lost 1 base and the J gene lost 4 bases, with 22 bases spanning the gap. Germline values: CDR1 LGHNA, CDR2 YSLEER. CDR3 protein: CASSQGGSWAAHAYGYTF. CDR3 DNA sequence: TGCGCCAGCAGCCAAGGGGGGTCCTGGGCAGCCCACGCCTATGGCTACACCTTC.

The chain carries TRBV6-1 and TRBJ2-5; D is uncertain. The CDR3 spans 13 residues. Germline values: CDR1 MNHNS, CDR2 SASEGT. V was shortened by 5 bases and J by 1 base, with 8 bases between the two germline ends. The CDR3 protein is CASSFLTQETQYF. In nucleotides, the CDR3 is TGTGCCAGCAGTTTTCTGACCCAAGAGACCCAGTACTTC.

This CDR3 reads CASSLTSYEQYF. The DNA of the CDR3 is TGTGCCAGCAGTTTAACTTCCTACGAGCAGTACTTC. The V gene is TRBV28, the J gene TRBJ2-7, with D hard to call. This CDR3 has 12 residues. Germline-derived CDR1 and CDR2 are MDHEN and SYDVKM. V was shortened by 2 bases and J by 1 base, with 3 bases between the two germline ends. The full variable domain, in which reference TRBV28 and TRBJ2-7 provide the parts outside the CDR3, is DVKVTQSSRYLVKRTGEKVFLECVQDMDHENMFWYRQDPGLGLRLIYFSYDVKMKEKGDIPEGYSVSREKKERFSLILESASTNQTSMYLCASSLTSYEQYFGPGTRLTVT.

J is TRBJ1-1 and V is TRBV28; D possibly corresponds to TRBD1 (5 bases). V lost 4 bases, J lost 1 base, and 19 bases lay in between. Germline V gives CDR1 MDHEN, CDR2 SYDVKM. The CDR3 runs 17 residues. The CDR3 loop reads CASSSATLGRQNTEAFF. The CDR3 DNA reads TGTGCCAGCAGTTCGGCCACGCTGGGACGGCAGAACACTGAAGCTTTCTTT.

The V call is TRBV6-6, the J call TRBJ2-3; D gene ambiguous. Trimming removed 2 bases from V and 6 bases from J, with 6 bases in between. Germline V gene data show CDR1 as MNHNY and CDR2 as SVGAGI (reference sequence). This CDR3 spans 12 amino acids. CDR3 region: CASSYVRDTQYF. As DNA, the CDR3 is TGTGCCAGCAGTTACGTTAGGGATACGCAGTATTTT.

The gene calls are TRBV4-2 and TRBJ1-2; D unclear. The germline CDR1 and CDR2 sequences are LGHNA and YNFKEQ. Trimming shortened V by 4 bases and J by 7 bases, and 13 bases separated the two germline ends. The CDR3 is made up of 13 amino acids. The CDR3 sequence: CASSPYSSSGYTF. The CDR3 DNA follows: TGTGCCAGCAGCCCCTATTCGTCTTCTGGCTACACCTTC.

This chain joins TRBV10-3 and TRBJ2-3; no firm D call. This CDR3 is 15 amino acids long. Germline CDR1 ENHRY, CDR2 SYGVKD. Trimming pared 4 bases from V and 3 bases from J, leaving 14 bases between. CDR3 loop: CAISVPRVGTDTQYF. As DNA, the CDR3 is TGTGCCATCAGTGTCCCTAGAGTGGGGACAGATACGCAGTATTTT.

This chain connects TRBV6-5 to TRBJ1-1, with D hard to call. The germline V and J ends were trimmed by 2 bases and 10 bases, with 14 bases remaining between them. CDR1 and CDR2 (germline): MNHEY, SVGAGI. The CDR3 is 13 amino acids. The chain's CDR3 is CASSYGPGARAFF. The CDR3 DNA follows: TGTGCCAGCAGTTACGGTCCGGGAGCGCGAGCTTTCTTT.

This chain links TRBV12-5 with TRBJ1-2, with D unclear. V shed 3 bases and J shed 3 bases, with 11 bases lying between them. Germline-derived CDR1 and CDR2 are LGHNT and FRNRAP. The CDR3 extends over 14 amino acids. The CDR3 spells CASGFGPLDYGYTF. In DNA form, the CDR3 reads TGTGCTAGTGGTTTCGGGCCCCTTGACTATGGCTACACCTTC.

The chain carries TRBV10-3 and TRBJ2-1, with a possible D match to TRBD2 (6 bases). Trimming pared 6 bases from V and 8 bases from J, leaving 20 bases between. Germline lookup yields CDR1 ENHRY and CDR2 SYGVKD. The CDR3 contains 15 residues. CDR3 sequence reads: CAIRPAGSRQDEQFF. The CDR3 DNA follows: TGTGCCATCAGGCCAGCGGGCTCCAGACAAGATGAGCAGTTCTTC.

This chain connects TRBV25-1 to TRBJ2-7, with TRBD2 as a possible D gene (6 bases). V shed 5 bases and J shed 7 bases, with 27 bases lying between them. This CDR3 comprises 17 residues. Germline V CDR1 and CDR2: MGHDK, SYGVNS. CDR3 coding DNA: TGTGCCAGCAGTTCCTGGGGCCCAAAACTAGCTTCGGGGGAGCAGTACTTC. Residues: CASSSWGPKLASGEQYF.

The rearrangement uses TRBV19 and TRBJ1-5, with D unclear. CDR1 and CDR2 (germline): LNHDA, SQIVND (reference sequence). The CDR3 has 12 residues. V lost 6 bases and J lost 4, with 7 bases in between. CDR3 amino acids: CASRAGNQPQHF. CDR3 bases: TGTGCCAGTAGAGCAGGTAATCAGCCCCAGCATTTT.

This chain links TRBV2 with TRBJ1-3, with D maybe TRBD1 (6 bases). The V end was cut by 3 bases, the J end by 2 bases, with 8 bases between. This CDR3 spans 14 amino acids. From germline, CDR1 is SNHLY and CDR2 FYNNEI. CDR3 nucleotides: TGTGCCAGCAGTGATCAGGGGACTGGAAACACCATATATTTT. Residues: CASSDQGTGNTIYF.

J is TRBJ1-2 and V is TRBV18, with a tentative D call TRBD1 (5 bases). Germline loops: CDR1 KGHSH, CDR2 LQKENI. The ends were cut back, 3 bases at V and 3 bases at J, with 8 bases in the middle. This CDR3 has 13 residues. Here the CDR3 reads CASSPVGDYGYTF. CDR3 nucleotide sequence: TGTGCCAGCTCACCGGTAGGGGACTATGGCTACACCTTC.

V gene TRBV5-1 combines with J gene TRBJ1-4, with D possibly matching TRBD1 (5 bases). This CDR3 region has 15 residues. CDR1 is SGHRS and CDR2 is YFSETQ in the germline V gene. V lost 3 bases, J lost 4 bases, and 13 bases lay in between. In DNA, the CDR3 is TGCGCCAGCAGCTGGGGGGGTGACTTTAATGAAAAACTGTTTTTT. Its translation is CASSWGGDFNEKLFF.

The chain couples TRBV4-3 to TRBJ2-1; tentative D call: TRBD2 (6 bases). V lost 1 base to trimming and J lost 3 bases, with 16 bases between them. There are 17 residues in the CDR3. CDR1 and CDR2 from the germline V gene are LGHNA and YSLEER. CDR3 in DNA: TGCGCCAGCAGCCAAGTGTCGGGAGTAGGGTACTACAATGAGCAGTTCTTC. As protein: CASSQVSGVGYYNEQFF.